This TCR beta chain was recorded in a study of early T cells in non-severe SARS-CoV-2 infection. The germline V gene encodes CDR1 SGHTA and CDR2 FQGNSA. V dropped 5 bases and J dropped 6 bases, with 14 bases sitting between them. The CDR3 runs to 15 residues. From the 5' RACE reads, TCRdb called clonotypes with MiXCR, one entry per CDR3 protein. The sample holds some 57,000 distinct CDR3 sequences, more than 9% seen once. Specimen: whole blood. V is TRBV7-2 and J is TRBJ1-6, with D possibly matching TRBD1 (5 bases). This sequence was found in an adult who was a healthcare worker with PCR-confirmed SARS-CoV-2 infection or an uninfected control (not recorded which). The CDR3 DNA follows: TGTGCCAGCAGCCCCCGCGGAGACAGTAATTCACCCCTCCACTTT. Translating gives CASSPRGDSNSPLHF.